A single sample gave rise to the 27 T cell receptor beta chains below, sequenced in a study of OX40 agonist ivuxolimab in advanced cancers. Sequencing was performed with immunoSEQ multiplex PCR; in TCRdb, only in-frame clones are kept and a portion is missing. Among 70,000 or so clones listed, roughly 92% were seen once. Sequenced material: CD4+ or CD8+ T cells sorted from blood, taken in a trial of the OX40 agonist ivuxolimab. The receptor set was obtained from an adult with an advanced solid tumor such as melanoma, head and neck, liver or kidney cancer.

This chain links TRBV30 with TRBJ2-7; 12 positions match TRBD1. Germline CDR1 is GTSNPN and CDR2 is SVGIG (reference sequence). The V gene end was trimmed by 8 bases and the J gene end by 5 bases; junction bases not matched to a gene: 10. This CDR3 contains 14 residues. The CDR3 protein is CAHTGDRGPHEQYF. The DNA of the CDR3 is TGTGCCCATACCGGGGACAGGGGGCCACACGAGCAGTACTTC.

The V call is TRBV2, the J call TRBJ2-7; D is undetermined. Germline values: CDR1 SNHLY, CDR2 FYNNEI. CDR3 length: 16 residues. Deletions cut 6 bases from V and 4 bases from J, with 22 bases between. The CDR3 region is CASRSTDPSTGYEQYF. In nucleotides, the CDR3 is TGTGCCAGCAGATCCACGGACCCATCGACCGGATACGAGCAGTACTTC.

The rearrangement uses TRBV5-1 and TRBJ2-3, with 8 bases lining up with TRBD2. Trimming cost V 0 bases and J 0 bases; bases outside gene matches: 3. The V gene's germline CDR1 is SGHRS and CDR2 YFSETQ. This CDR3 region has 16 residues. CDR3 nucleotides: TGCGCCAGCAGCTTGGCTGGCGGGGGGAGCACAGATACGCAGTATTTT. It translates to CASSLAGGGSTDTQYF.

The genes are TRBV6-4 and TRBJ2-1; possibly TRBD1 or TRBD2 for D (6 bases each). The germline CDR1 and CDR2 sequences are MRHNA and SNTAGT. The CDR3 totals 16 residues. The V and J ends lost 4 bases and 0 bases respectively, with 13 bases between them. CDR3 coding DNA: TGTGCCAGCAGTGGACTAGGGGGAAGCTCCTACAATGAGCAGTTCTTC. Residues: CASSGLGGSSYNEQFF.

The chain employs TRBV6-1 and TRBJ1-6; D gene ambiguous. The CDR3 totals 16 residues. Germline CDR1 MNHNS, CDR2 SASEGT. Deletions cut 1 base from V and 6 bases from J, with 13 bases between. The CDR3 reads CASSEGPAPSNSPLHF. Here the CDR3 DNA reads TGTGCCAGCAGTGAAGGGCCAGCGCCGAGTAATTCACCCCTCCACTTT.

The rearrangement links TRBV9 to TRBJ2-7; no clear D gene. CDR3 length: 14 amino acids. Between the trimmed V and J ends, which lost 3 bases and 2 bases, there was a span of 12 bases. Germline V gene lookup returns CDR1 SGDLS and CDR2 YYNGEE. DNA for the CDR3: TGTGCCAGCAGCGAGGGTACAGATCCCTACGAGCAGTACTTC. Translated, it gives CASSEGTDPYEQYF.

The rearrangement links TRBV19 to TRBJ1-5, with D uncertain. Per the germline V gene, CDR1 is LNHDA and CDR2 is SQIVND (reference sequence). This CDR3 comprises 13 residues. Between the trimmed V and J ends, which lost 3 bases and 5 bases, there was a span of 8 bases. DNA for the CDR3: TGTGCCAGTAGTATCCCACCCCATCAGCCCCAGCATTTT. Translation: CASSIPPHQPQHF.

The gene calls are TRBV4-1 and TRBJ2-1, with 8 positions matching TRBD2. V lost 3 bases and J lost 5; bases outside the gene matches: 12. This CDR3 spans 17 amino acids. Germline assignment: CDR1 MGHRA and CDR2 YSYEKL. The CDR3 loop reads CASSQAHLGLGNNEQFF. The CDR3 DNA follows: TGCGCCAGCAGCCAGGCCCATCTGGGACTAGGTAACAATGAGCAGTTCTTC.

This sequence joins TRBV7-9 and TRBJ2-7, with 7 bases that match TRBD1. Germline V gives CDR1 SEHNR, CDR2 FQNEAQ (reference sequence). V shed 3 bases and J 3 bases; nucleotides not matched to a gene: 14. The CDR3 spans 17 residues. This CDR3 reads CASSFHPGQSLGYEQYF. Written as DNA, the CDR3 is TGTGCCAGCAGCTTCCACCCGGGACAGTCACTGGGCTACGAGCAGTACTTC.

This clone was counted a few times. The J gene is TRBJ1-1, the V gene TRBV19, with a tentative D call TRBD1 (5 bases). V was pared by 4 bases and J by 2 bases, with 17 bases between. Germline lookup yields CDR1 LNHDA and CDR2 SQIVND (reference sequence). The CDR3 spans 16 residues. CDR3 region: CASSRVGDLQNTEAFF. In nucleotides, the CDR3 is TGTGCCAGTAGTAGAGTTGGGGACCTGCAAAACACTGAAGCTTTCTTT.

Only a few counts were recorded for this clone. The CDR3 nucleotides are TGTGCCAGCAGCTTTTACGTGGGGGGCCTTATCTACGAGCAGTACTTC. The encoded protein is CASSFYVGGLIYEQYF. The genes are TRBV7-3 and TRBJ2-7; D possibly matches TRBD1 or TRBD2 (6 bases each). The CDR3 is 16 residues long. Germline V lookup: CDR1 SGHTA, CDR2 FQGTGA. V was shortened by 3 bases and J by 3 bases, with 18 bases between the two germline ends.

This chain joins TRBV7-3 and TRBJ1-2; D remains unclear. Germline values: CDR1 SGHTA, CDR2 FQGTGA. The V end was cut by 1 base, the J end by 5 bases, with 8 bases between. The length of the CDR3 is 13 residues. The CDR3 DNA sequence: TGTGCCAGCAGCTTAAAGTTTGGTTATGGCTACACCTTC. This codes for CASSLKFGYGYTF.

The table lists this clone with a count of one. V and J are TRBV9 and TRBJ2-7; the D call may be TRBD1 or TRBD2 (5 bases each). CDR1 is SGDLS, CDR2 YYNGEE, per germline. There are 12 residues in the CDR3. V lost 3 bases to trimming and J lost 4 bases, with 8 bases between them. Written as DNA, the CDR3 is TGTGCCAGCAGCGGGGACGGTTACGAGCAGTACTTC. This codes for CASSGDGYEQYF.

The chain carries TRBV6-1 and TRBJ2-6, with D tentatively TRBD1 (6 bases). The CDR3 has 14 residues. The germline gives CDR1 MNHNS, CDR2 SASEGT. The V and J ends lost 11 bases and 0 bases respectively, with 11 bases between them. CDR3 protein: CAAWDNSGANVLTF. The CDR3 nucleotides are TGTGCCGCGTGGGACAACTCTGGGGCCAACGTCCTGACTTTC.

The rearrangement joins TRBV13 to TRBJ2-3; 10 positions match TRBD2. The CDR3 extends over 15 amino acids. The trim removed 4 bases at V and 4 bases at J, leaving 5 bases unmatched. Germline V lookup: CDR1 PRHDT, CDR2 FYEKMQ (reference sequence). The CDR3 DNA sequence: TGTGCCAGCAGCTCAAGGACTAGCGGACCAGATACGCAGTATTTT. This translates into CASSSRTSGPDTQYF.

The chain has TRBV5-8 and TRBJ2-1; D may match TRBD1 or TRBD2 (5 bases each). The germline V gene encodes CDR1 SGHTS and CDR2 YDEGEE. The CDR3 is 15 residues long. Trimming removed 0 bases at V and 0 bases at J, with 7 bases between. The CDR3 loop reads CASSLGDASYNEQFF. As DNA, the CDR3 is TGTGCCAGCAGCTTGGGGGACGCCTCCTACAATGAGCAGTTCTTC.

V and J are TRBV7-6 and TRBJ1-2; TRBD1 agrees at 8 bases. V lost 5 bases and J lost 5; bases outside the gene matches: 4. CDR1 and CDR2 (germline): SGHVS, FNYEAQ. The CDR3 contains 13 residues. The CDR3 spells CASSPGTGYGYTF. The DNA of the CDR3 is TGTGCCAGCAGCCCCGGGACAGGATATGGCTACACCTTC.

The chain couples TRBV7-9 to TRBJ2-7; 7 bases are a match to TRBD1. This CDR3 spans 14 amino acids. J lost 3 bases, V lost 5 bases, and 7 bases had no gene match. CDR1 SEHNR and CDR2 FQNEAQ come from the germline V gene (reference sequence). CDR3 residues: CASSRRGGYYEQYF. The CDR3 region has the DNA TGTGCCAGCAGCCGGAGAGGGGGCTACTACGAGCAGTACTTC. Variable domain in full (rest from reference TRBV7-9 and TRBJ2-7): DTGVSQNPRHKITKRGQNVTFRCDPISEHNRLYWYRQTLGQGPEFLTYFQNEAQLEKSRLLSDRFSAERPKGSFSTLEIQRTEQGDSAMYLCASSRRGGYYEQYFGPGTRLTVT.

This clone was observed a few times. The CDR3: CASASGVTEAFF. The CDR3 coding sequence is TGTGCCAGCGCATCCGGGGTCACTGAAGCTTTCTTT. The chain is built from TRBV27 and TRBJ1-1; D is unresolved. The CDR3 length is 12 residues. V lost 8 bases and J 4 bases, leaving 11 bases between the germline ends. The germline CDR1 and CDR2 sequences are MNHEY and SMNVEV (reference sequence).

The chain joins TRBV6-6 to TRBJ1-5; TRBD1 agrees at 8 bases. Germline-derived CDR1 and CDR2 are MNHNY and SVGAGI (reference sequence). This CDR3 comprises 16 residues. The trim removed 2 bases at V and 5 bases at J, leaving 8 bases unmatched. This CDR3 is CASSYPGQAFHQPQHF. CDR3 nucleotides: TGTGCCAGCAGTTACCCGGGACAGGCCTTCCATCAGCCCCAGCATTTT.

CDR3 loop: CASSPRSGTRTDTQYF. Written as DNA, the CDR3 is TGTGCCAGCAGCCCCAGGTCAGGGACGCGCACAGATACGCAGTATTTT. The rearrangement links TRBV9 to TRBJ2-3; TRBD1 or TRBD2 may be the D gene (5 bases each). Germline assignment: CDR1 SGDLS and CDR2 YYNGEE. Trimming cost V 4 bases and J 1 base, with 16 bases left between them. There are 16 residues in the CDR3.

The gene calls are TRBV27 and TRBJ2-1; D is possibly TRBD2 (6 bases). The length of the CDR3 is 13 residues. The germline CDR1 and CDR2 sequences are MNHEY and SMNVEV (reference sequence). V shed 5 bases and J shed 4 bases, with 9 bases lying between them. This CDR3 is CASSPGLYNEQFF. The CDR3 nucleotides read TGTGCCAGCAGTCCGGGACTTTACAATGAGCAGTTCTTC.

Written as DNA, the CDR3 is TGTGCCAGTGGACAGGGCAATCAGCCCCAGCATTTT. This translates into CASGQGNQPQHF. The chain recombines TRBV30 with TRBJ1-5; TRBD1 matches at 7 bases. Germline CDR1 reads GTSNPN; CDR2 reads SVGIG (reference sequence). The V and J ends lost 8 bases and 2 bases, in that order; junction bases with no gene match: 3. This CDR3 has 12 residues. The whole variable domain, remainder taken from reference TRBV30 and TRBJ1-5, is SQTIHQWPATLVQPVGSPLSLECTVEGTSNPNLYWYRQAAGRGLQLLFYSVGIGQISSEVPQNLSASRPQDRQFILSSKKLLLSDSGFYLCASGQGNQPQHFGDGTRLSIL.

The genes are TRBV11-2 and TRBJ2-5, with D perhaps TRBD1 or TRBD2 (5 bases each). CDR3 length: 12 residues. Trimming stripped 5 bases from V and 5 bases from J, with 9 bases between. Germline values: CDR1 SGHAT, CDR2 FQNNGV. The CDR3 sequence is CASSGGRETQYF. The CDR3 coding sequence is TGTGCCAGCAGCGGGGGACGGGAGACCCAGTACTTC.

The gene calls are TRBV4-1 and TRBJ2-7, with D hard to call. Germline CDR1 reads MGHRA; CDR2 reads YSYEKL. The ends were cut back, 3 bases at V and 3 bases at J, with 12 bases in the middle. This CDR3 has 14 amino acids. The CDR3 DNA sequence: TGCGCCAGCAGCCACCTTGCCTCGAACTACGAGCAGTACTTC. Residues: CASSHLASNYEQYF.

V usage is TRBV6-1 and J usage is TRBJ2-1; D might be TRBD1 (5 bases). There are 14 residues in the CDR3. Per the germline V gene, CDR1 is MNHNS and CDR2 is SASEGT. Trimming pared 3 bases from V and 7 bases from J, leaving 13 bases between. The DNA for the CDR3 is TGTGCCAGCAGTGATGGGCAGGGCCCGAATGAGCAGTTCTTC. This encodes CASSDGQGPNEQFF.

This chain uses TRBV2 with TRBJ1-6; the D gene is possibly TRBD1 (6 bases). Per the germline V gene, CDR1 is SNHLY and CDR2 is FYNNEI. V lost 2 bases and J 8 bases, leaving 19 bases between the germline ends. The CDR3 sequence is 17 residues long. CDR3 sequence reads: CASSEFWGGEADSPLHF. The CDR3 DNA follows: TGTGCCAGCAGTGAATTTTGGGGGGGCGAGGCTGATTCACCCCTCCACTTT.